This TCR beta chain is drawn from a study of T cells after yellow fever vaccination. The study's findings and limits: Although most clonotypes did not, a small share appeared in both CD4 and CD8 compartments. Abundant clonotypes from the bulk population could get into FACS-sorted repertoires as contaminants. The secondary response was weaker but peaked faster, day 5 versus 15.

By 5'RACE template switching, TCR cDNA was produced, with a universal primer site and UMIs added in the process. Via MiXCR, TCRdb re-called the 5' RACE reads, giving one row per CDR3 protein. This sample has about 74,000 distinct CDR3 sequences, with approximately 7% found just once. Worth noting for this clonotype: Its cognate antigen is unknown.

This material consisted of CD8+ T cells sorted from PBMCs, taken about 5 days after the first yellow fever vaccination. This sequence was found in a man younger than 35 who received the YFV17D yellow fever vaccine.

The CDR3 loop reads CASSQVGIVTEAFF. Written as DNA, the CDR3 is TGCGCCAGCAGCCAAGTTGGGATAGTCACTGAAGCTTTCTTT. This chain uses TRBV4-1 with TRBJ1-1; D remains unclear. The CDR3 contains 14 residues. Germline CDR1 and CDR2: MGHRA and YSYEKL. Trimming removed 1 base at V and 4 bases at J, with 10 bases between.